The sequence of this T cell receptor (beta chain) was determined in a study of cytomegalovirus exposure and HLA in healthy donors. Vbeta (60) and Jbeta (13) primers were used in the PCR. Using immunoSEQ multiplex PCR, the repertoire was profiled, and TCRdb retains in-frame clones only, with some absent. The profile covers 200,000 to 250,000 clones, with more than 60% appearing a single time and 1.8% taken by the ten largest. The CDR3 loop spans 17 amino acids. The germline V gene has CDR1 KGHSH and CDR2 LQKENI. The J segment lost 0 bases and the V segment lost 4 bases, leaving 7 bases of the junction unmatched. This clone appeared a few times.

This rearrangement joins TRBV18 to TRBJ1-4; the match to TRBD1 covers 8 bases. The sample comprised PBMCs. This receptor was identified in a woman aged 25 to 39 in good health and CMV-seronegative. For the CDR3, the DNA is TGTGCCAGCTCACGGGACAGGCCGGGGGCAACTAATGAAAAACTGTTTTTT. This gives the protein CASSRDRPGATNEKLFF.